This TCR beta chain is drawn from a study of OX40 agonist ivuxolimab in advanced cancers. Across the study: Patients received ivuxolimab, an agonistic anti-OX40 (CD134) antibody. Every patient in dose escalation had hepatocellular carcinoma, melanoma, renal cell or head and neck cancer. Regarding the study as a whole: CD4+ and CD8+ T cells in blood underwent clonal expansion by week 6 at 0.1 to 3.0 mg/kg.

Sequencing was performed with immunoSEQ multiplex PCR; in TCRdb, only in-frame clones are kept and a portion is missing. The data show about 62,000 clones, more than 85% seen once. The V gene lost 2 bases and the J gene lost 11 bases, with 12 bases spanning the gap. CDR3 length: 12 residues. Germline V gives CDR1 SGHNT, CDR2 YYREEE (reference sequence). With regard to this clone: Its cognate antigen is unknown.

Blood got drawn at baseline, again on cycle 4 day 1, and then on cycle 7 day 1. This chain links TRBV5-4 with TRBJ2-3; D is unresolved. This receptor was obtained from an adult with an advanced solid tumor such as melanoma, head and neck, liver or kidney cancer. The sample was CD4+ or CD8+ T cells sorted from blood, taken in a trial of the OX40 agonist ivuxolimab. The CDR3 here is CASSFFPNEQYF. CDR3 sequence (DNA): TGTGCCAGCAGCTTCTTTCCTAATGAGCAGTATTTT.